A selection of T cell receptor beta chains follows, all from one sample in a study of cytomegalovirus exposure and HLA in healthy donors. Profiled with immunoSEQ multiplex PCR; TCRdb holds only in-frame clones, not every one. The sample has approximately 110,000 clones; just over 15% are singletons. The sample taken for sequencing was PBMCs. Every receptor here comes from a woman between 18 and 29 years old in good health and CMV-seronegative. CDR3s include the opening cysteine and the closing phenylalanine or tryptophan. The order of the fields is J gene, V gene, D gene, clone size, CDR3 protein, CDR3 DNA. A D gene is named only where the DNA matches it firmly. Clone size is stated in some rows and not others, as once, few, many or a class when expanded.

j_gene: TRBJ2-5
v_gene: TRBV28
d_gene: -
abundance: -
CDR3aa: CASNRTPEGTQYF
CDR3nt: TGTGCCAGCAACCGCACTCCGGAGGGGACCCAGTACTTC

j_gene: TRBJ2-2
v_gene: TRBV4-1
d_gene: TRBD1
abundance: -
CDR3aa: CASRGTGNTGELFF
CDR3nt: TGCGCCAGCAGGGGGACAGGGAACACCGGGGAGCTGTTTTTT

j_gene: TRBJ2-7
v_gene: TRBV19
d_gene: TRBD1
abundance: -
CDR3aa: CASRGTGGPFEQYF
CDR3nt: TGTGCCAGTAGGGGCACAGGGGGGCCTTTCGAGCAGTACTTC

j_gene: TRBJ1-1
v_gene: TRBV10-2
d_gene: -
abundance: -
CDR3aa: CASSESKGATEAFF
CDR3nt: TGCGCCAGCAGTGAGTCAAAGGGAGCCACTGAAGCTTTCTTT

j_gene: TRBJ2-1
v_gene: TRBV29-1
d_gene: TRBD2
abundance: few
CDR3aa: CSALSGGAYEQFF
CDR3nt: TGCAGCGCCCTTAGCGGGGGGGCGTATGAGCAGTTCTTC

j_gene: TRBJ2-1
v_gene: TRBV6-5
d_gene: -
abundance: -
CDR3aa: CASRVGGPYNEQFF
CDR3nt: TGTGCCAGCAGGGTGGGAGGACCCTACAATGAGCAGTTCTTC

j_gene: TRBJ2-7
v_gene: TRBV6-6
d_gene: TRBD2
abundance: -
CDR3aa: CASSPQREIENEQYF
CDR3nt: TGTGCCAGCAGTCCACAGCGGGAGATCGAAAACGAGCAGTACTTC

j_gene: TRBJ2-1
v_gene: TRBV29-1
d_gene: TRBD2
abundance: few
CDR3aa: CSVEWREGKQFF
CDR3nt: TGCAGCGTTGAGTGGCGGGAGGGAAAGCAGTTCTTC

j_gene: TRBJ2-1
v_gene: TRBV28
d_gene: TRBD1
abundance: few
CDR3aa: CASSSNTGGWVYNEQFF
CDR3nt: TGTGCCAGCAGTTCCAACACAGGGGGATGGGTCTACAATGAGCAGTTCTTC

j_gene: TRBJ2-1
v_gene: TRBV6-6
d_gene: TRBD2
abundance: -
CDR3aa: CASRGLADENNEQFF
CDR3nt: TGTGCCAGCAGAGGACTAGCGGACGAAAACAATGAGCAGTTCTTC

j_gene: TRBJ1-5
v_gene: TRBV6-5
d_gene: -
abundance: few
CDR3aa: CASSRSQREPQHF
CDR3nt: TGTGCCAGCAGCCGGAGTCAGAGGGAGCCCCAGCATTTT

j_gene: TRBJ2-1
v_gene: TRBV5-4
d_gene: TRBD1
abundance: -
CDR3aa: CASSLGRDRGHEQFF
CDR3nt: TGTGCCAGCAGCTTGGGCCGGGACAGGGGGCATGAGCAGTTCTTC

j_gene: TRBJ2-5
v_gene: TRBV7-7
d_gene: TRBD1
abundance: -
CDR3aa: CASSSRTGGETQYF
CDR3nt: TGTGCCAGCAGCTCCCGGACAGGGGGGGAGACCCAGTACTTC

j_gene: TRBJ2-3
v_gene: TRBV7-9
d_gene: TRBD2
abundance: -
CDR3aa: CASSLPRGGVDTQYF
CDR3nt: TGTGCCAGCAGCTTACCCCGGGGGGGCGTGGATACGCAGTATTTT